This passage covers 5 T cell receptor beta chains from one sample sequenced in a study of T cell repertoires in aging, cancer and after chemotherapy. TRB rearrangements spanning V, D and J were amplified using mixed TRB-A/B primers. TCRdb redid the calling of the multiplex PCR reads with MiXCR, one entry per CDR3 protein. In the table there are more than 2,000 distinct CDR3 sequences, 33% of which are singletons. Amplification of TCR beta used genomic DNA extracted from peripheral blood. Sequences were obtained from blood. The receptors were gathered from a human donor with a solid tumor.

The rearrangement uses TRBV7-2 and TRBJ1-5, with a weak D call TRBD1 (6 bases). This CDR3 has 16 residues. Germline-derived CDR1 and CDR2 are SGHTA and FQGNSA. V lost 5 bases, J lost 1 base, and 15 bases lay in between. The chain's CDR3 is CASSGSGTLSNQPQHF. The CDR3 DNA is TGTGCCAGCAGCGGATCCGGGACATTGAGCAATCAGCCCCAGCATTTT.

This sequence joins TRBV4-3 and TRBJ2-1; a weak D match, TRBD1 (6 bases). Trimming shortened V by 6 bases and J by 4 bases, and 16 bases separated the two germline ends. CDR3 size: 15 residues. Germline V CDR1 and CDR2: LGHNA, YSLEER. CDR3 region: CASSQGTAGYNEQFF. The CDR3 nucleotides read TGCGCCAGCAGTCAGGGGACCGCCGGTTACAATGAGCAGTTCTTC.

The chain combines TRBV10-3 with TRBJ2-1, with 11 positions matching TRBD2. J was trimmed by 7 bases and V by 2 bases; bases with no gene match: 4. CDR3 length: 15 residues. Per the germline V gene, CDR1 is ENHRY and CDR2 is SYGVKD. In DNA, the CDR3 is TGTGCCATCAGTGAGGCGGGACTAGCGGCAAATGAGCAGTTCTTC. Translating gives CAISEAGLAANEQFF.

This sequence joins TRBV11-1 and TRBJ2-7, with D possibly being TRBD2 (5 bases). CDR1 and CDR2 from the germline V gene are SGHAT and FQDESV (reference sequence). The CDR3 consists of 13 residues. Trimming stripped 6 bases from V and 7 bases from J, with 16 bases between. The CDR3 sequence: CASSRTTPGEQYF. CDR3 DNA sequence: TGTGCCAGCAGTCGGACGACCCCGGGAGAGCAGTACTTC. Variable domain in full (rest from reference TRBV11-1 and TRBJ2-7): EAEVAQSPRYKITEKSQAVAFWCDPISGHATLYWYRQILGQGPELLVQFQDESVVDDSQLPKDRFSAERLKGVDSTLKIQPAELGDSAMYLCASSRTTPGEQYFGPGTRLTVT.

V is TRBV6-4 and J is TRBJ1-1; 9 bases align to TRBD1. Germline V gives CDR1 MRHNA, CDR2 SNTAGT. V dropped 5 bases and J dropped 3; count of bases not matched to a gene: 4. The CDR3 has 14 amino acids. The DNA of the CDR3 is TGTGCCAGCAGTCTACAGGGGGCGGACACTGAAGCTTTCTTT. It yields the protein CASSLQGADTEAFF.